One sample yielded the 10 T cell receptor beta chains listed below, sequenced in a study of T cells in Graves' hyperthyroidism and ophthalmopathy. TCR beta CDR3 sequences were amplified from RNA transcripts. First-round RT-PCR of the TCR CDR3 relied on the HTBI primer set. One entry per CDR3 protein, called by TCRdb with MiXCR from the multiplex PCR reads. Of 450,000 to 700,000 distinct CDR3 sequences listed, 46% are singletons. The specimen was peripheral blood or thyroid tissue (not recorded which). All receptors derive from an adult woman with Graves' disease, either hyperthyroidism or ophthalmopathy (not recorded which).

This clonotype has just a few counts. The gene calls are TRBV15 and TRBJ1-4; 9 positions match TRBD1. Germline lookup yields CDR1 LNHNV and CDR2 YYDKDF (reference sequence). The CDR3 contains 14 residues. The V and J ends lost 8 bases and 10 bases, in that order; junction bases with no gene match: 11. The CDR3 here is CATRTGTGLAKLFF. In nucleotides, the CDR3 is TGTGCCACCCGAACCGGGACAGGGTTGGCAAAACTGTTTTTT.

This clonotype occurred many times. The gene calls are TRBV28 and TRBJ2-2, with 7 bases lining up with TRBD2. This CDR3 contains 15 residues. The junction had 8 bases not matched to a gene; V was cut back by 5 bases and J by 5 bases. Germline V gene data show CDR1 as MDHEN and CDR2 as SYDVKM. In DNA form, the CDR3 reads TGTGCCAGCAGTCAAGCGGGATTGGATACCGGGGAGCTGTTTTTT. Amino acid sequence: CASSQAGLDTGELFF.

This clonotype turned up a few times. The chain uses TRBV7-6 and TRBJ1-6; 8 bases align to TRBD1. CDR1 and CDR2 from the germline V gene are SGHVS and FNYEAQ. The CDR3 is 14 amino acids. The V segment lost 6 bases and the J segment 7 bases; nucleotides outside the gene matches: 5. The CDR3 loop reads CASSSGQENSPLHF. DNA for the CDR3: TGTGCCAGCAGTTCGGGACAGGAAAATTCACCCCTCCACTTT.

CDR3 in DNA: TGTGCCATCAGTGAGAGAAGAGTGGCGGATAATTCACCCCTCCACTTT. It translates to CAISERRVADNSPLHF. The chain links TRBV10-3 to TRBJ1-6; D uncertain. The CDR3 loop spans 16 amino acids. V lost 2 bases to trimming and J lost 5 bases, with 13 bases between them. In germline, CDR1 is ENHRY, CDR2 SYGVKD.

This clonotype is a singleton in its sample. The chain couples TRBV29-1 to TRBJ2-1, with no clear D. The CDR3 runs 11 residues. V lost 4 bases and J 9 bases, leaving 10 bases between the germline ends. Germline CDR1 SQVTM, CDR2 ANQGSEA. This chain's CDR3 is CSVGQLGEQFF. The CDR3 region has the DNA TGCAGCGTTGGCCAGCTAGGTGAGCAGTTCTTC.

The sample holds one count of this clonotype. This chain joins TRBV6-5 and TRBJ2-5; a possible D gene is TRBD2 (6 bases). The CDR3 is 13 amino acids. Germline V lookup: CDR1 MNHEY, CDR2 SVGAGI. Deletions cut 7 bases from V and 3 bases from J, with 12 bases between. The CDR3 loop reads CASIWGGEETQYF. The CDR3 DNA is TGTGCCAGCATTTGGGGCGGGGAAGAGACCCAGTACTTC.

The chain links TRBV15 to TRBJ1-1; D is unclear. The V end was cut by 3 bases, the J end by 0 bases, with 5 bases between. Germline CDR1 reads LNHNV; CDR2 reads YYDKDF (reference sequence). The CDR3 extends over 13 amino acids. CDR3 sequence: CATSSLVNTEAFF. Here the CDR3 DNA reads TGTGCCACCAGCAGTTTAGTGAACACTGAAGCTTTCTTT.

The gene calls are TRBV10-3 and TRBJ2-6, with D unresolved. The ends were cut back, 1 base at V and 7 bases at J, with 2 bases in the middle. Germline CDR1 is ENHRY and CDR2 is SYGVKD. The CDR3 covers 12 residues. The CDR3 sequence is CAISEYANVLTF. CDR3 sequence (DNA): TGTGCCATCAGTGAGTATGCCAACGTCCTGACTTTC.

This clonotype was seen more than once but under ten times. CDR3 sequence reads: CAMGTGVTEAFF. The CDR3 DNA reads as TGTGCCATGGGGACAGGAGTCACTGAAGCTTTCTTT. The genes are TRBV6-6 and TRBJ1-1, with 8 bases fitting TRBD1. V trimming: 10 bases; J trimming: 4 bases; junction bases outside the gene matches: 5. Germline V gene data show CDR1 as MNHNY and CDR2 as SVGAGI (reference sequence). The CDR3 has 12 residues.

This clonotype was detected ten times or more. This chain connects TRBV4-1 to TRBJ1-6; perhaps TRBD1 as D (5 bases). The CDR3 covers 18 residues. V dropped 2 bases and J dropped 0 bases, with 14 bases sitting between them. Germline CDR1 MGHRA, CDR2 YSYEKL. CDR3 DNA sequence: TGCGCCAGCAGCCAATGGCAGGGTATCGTCTCCTATAATTCACCCCTCCACTTT. It translates to CASSQWQGIVSYNSPLHF.